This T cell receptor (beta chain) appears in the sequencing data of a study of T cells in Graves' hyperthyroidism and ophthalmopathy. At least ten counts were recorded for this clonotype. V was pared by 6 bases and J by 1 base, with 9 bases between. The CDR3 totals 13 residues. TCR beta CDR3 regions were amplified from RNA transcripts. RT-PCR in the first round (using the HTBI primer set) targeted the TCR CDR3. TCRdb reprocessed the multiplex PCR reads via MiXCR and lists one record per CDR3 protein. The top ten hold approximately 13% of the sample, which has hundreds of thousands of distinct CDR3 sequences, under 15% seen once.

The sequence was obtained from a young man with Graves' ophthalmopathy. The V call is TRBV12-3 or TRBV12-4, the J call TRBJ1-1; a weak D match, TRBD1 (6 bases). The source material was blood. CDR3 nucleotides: TGTGCCAGCAGCGGACAGTGGAACACTGAAGCTTTCTTT. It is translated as CASSGQWNTEAFF.